There are a few counts of the clone carrying this TCR beta chain. Generated by immunoSEQ multiplex PCR, the TCRdb table keeps only in-frame clones and is missing some. This table has over 110,000 clones, 75% to 90% appearing once. The CDR3 contains 13 residues. CDR1 is MGHRA, CDR2 YSYEKL, per germline. Trimming took 4 bases from V and 1 from J, leaving 8 bases between them. This entry belongs to a study of blood T cell repertoires in COVID-19. The sequencing input was PBMCs or T cells enriched from blood (not recorded which). The source of this sequence is a middle-aged man in a cohort exposed to, infected with or recovered from COVID-19 (not recorded which). This rearrangement joins TRBV4-1 to TRBJ2-7; no clear D. The DNA of the CDR3 is TGCGCCAGCAGCCTCGGGTTGTCCTACGAGCAGTACTTC. Protein product: CASSLGLSYEQYF.